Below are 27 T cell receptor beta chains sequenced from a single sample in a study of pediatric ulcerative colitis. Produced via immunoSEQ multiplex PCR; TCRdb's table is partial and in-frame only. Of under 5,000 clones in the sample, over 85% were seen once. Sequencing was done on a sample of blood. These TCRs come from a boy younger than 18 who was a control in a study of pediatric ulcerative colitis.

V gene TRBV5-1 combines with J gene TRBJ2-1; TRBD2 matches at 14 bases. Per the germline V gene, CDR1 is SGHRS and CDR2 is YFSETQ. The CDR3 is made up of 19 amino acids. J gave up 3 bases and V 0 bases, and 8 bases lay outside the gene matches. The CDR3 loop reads CASSLGGLAGVTLYNEQFF. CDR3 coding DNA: TGCGCCAGCAGCTTGGGGGGACTAGCGGGAGTCACCCTCTACAATGAGCAGTTCTTC.

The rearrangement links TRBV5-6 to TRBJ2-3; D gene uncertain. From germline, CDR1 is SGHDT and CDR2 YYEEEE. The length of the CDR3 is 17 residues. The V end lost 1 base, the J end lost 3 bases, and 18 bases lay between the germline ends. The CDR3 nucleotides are TGTGCCAGCAGCTTGAGGAGATCTACAAGACCAACAGATACGCAGTATTTT. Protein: CASSLRRSTRPTDTQYF.

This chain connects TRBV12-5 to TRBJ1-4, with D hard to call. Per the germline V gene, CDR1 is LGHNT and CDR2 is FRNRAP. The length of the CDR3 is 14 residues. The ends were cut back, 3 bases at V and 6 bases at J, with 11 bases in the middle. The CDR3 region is CASGFMGVHEKLFF. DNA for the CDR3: TGTGCTAGTGGTTTTATGGGTGTTCATGAAAAACTGTTTTTT.

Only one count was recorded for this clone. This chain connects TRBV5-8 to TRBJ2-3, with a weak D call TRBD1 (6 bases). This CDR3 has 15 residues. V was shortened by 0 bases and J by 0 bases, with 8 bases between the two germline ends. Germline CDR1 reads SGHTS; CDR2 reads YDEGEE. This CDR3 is CASSLGGRSTDTQYF. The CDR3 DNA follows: TGTGCCAGCAGCTTGGGGGGGCGAAGCACAGATACGCAGTATTTT. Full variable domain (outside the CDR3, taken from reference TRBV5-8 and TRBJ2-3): EAGVTQSPTHLIKTRGQQATLRCSPISGHTSVYWYQQALGLGLQFLLWYDEGEERNRGNFPPRFSGRQFPNYSSELNVNALELEDSALYLCASSLGGRSTDTQYFGPGTRLTVL.

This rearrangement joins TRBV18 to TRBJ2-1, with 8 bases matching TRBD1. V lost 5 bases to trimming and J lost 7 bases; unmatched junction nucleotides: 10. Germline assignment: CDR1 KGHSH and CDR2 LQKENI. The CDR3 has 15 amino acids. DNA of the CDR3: TGTGCCAGCTCAAGGGGAGGCCAGGGGGCTAATGAGCAGTTCTTC. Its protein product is CASSRGGQGANEQFF.

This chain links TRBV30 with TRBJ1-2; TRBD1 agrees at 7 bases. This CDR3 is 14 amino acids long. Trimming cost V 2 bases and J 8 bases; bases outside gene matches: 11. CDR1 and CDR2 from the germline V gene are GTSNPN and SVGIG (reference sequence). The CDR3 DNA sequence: TGTGCCTGGAGTAAAGGGGAGGGGGCAAGGGGCTACACCTTC. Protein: CAWSKGEGARGYTF.

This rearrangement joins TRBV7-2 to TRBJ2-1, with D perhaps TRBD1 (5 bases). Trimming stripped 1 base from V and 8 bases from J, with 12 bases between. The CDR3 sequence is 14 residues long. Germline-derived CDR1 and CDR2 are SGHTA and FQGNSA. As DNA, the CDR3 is TGTGCCAGCAGCTTAGATCAGGGCCTTGATGAGCAGTTCTTC. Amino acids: CASSLDQGLDEQFF.

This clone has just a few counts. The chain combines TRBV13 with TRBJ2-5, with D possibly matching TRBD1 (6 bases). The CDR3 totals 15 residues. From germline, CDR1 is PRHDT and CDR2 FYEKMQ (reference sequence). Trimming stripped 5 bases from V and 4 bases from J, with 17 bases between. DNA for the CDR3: TGTGCCAGCAGCCCCCCACAGGGTCCAGGAGAGACCCAGTACTTC. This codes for CASSPPQGPGETQYF.

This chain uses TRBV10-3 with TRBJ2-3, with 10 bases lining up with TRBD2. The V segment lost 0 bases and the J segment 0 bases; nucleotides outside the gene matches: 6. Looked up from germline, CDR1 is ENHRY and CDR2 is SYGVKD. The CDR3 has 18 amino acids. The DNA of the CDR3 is TGTGCCATCAGTGAGTCCCAAGCGGGAGGGCCCAGCACAGATACGCAGTATTTT. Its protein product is CAISESQAGGPSTDTQYF.

The CDR3: CASSRPLAGEGEQFF. CDR3 nucleotide sequence: TGCGCCAGCAGCCGGCCTCTAGCGGGAGAGGGTGAGCAGTTCTTC. The V gene is TRBV4-3, the J gene TRBJ2-1; 10 nucleotides agree with TRBD2. CDR1 is LGHNA and CDR2 is YSLEER in the germline V gene. The trim removed 4 bases at V and 9 bases at J, leaving 9 bases unmatched. The CDR3 is made up of 15 amino acids.

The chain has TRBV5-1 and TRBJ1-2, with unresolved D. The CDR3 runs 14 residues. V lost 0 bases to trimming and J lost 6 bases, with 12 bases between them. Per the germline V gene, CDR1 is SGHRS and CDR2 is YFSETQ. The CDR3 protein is CASSLAGSVDGYTF. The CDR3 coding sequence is TGCGCCAGCAGCTTGGCTGGGTCGGTGGATGGCTACACCTTC.

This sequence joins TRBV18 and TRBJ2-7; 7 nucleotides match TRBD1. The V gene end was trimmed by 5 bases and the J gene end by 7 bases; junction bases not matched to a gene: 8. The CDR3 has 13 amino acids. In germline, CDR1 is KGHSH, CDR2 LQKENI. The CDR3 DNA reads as TGTGCCAGCTCAACAACACAGGGGTCGGAGCAGTACGTC. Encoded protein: CASSTTQGSEQYV.

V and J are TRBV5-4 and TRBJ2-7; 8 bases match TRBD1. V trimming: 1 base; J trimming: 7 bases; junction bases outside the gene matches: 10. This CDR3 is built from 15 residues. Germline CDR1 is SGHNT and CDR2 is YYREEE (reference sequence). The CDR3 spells CASSLRGPGQAEQYV. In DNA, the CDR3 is TGTGCCAGCAGCTTGAGGGGGCCGGGACAGGCAGAGCAGTACGTC.

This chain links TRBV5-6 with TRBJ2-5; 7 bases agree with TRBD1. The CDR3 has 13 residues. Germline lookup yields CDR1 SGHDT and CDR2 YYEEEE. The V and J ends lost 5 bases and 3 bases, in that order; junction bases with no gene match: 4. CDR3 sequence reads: CASRRDSEETQYF. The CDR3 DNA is TGTGCCAGCAGGAGGGACAGCGAAGAGACCCAGTACTTC.

The CDR3 nucleotides are TGTGCCTGGAGTTCCCCTGGGGTAGCGGGAAGGGTTTTGGGTCCAGATACGCAGTATTTT. Encoded protein: CAWSSPGVAGRVLGPDTQYF. The chain uses TRBV30 and TRBJ2-3, with TRBD2 matching 8 bases. The germline V gene has CDR1 GTSNPN and CDR2 SVGIG (reference sequence). V was clipped by 2 bases and J by 4 bases; unmatched bases: 23. The CDR3 sequence is 20 residues long.

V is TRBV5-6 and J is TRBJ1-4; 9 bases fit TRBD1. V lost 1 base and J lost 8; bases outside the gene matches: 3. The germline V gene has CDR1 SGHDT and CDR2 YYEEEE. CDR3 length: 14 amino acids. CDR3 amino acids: CASSLTGGNEKLFF. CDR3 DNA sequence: TGTGCCAGCAGCTTGACAGGGGGCAACGAAAAACTGTTTTTT.

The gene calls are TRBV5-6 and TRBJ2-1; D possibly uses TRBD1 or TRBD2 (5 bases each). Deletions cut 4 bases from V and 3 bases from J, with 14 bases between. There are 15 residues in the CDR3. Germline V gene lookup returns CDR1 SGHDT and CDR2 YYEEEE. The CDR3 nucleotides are TGTGCCAGCAGCGTACCGGGACCGATCTACAATGAGCAGTTCTTC. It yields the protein CASSVPGPIYNEQFF.

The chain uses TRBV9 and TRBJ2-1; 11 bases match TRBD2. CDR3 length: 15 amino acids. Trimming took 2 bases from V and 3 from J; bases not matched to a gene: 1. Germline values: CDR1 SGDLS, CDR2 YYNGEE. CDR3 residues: CASSVGLAVYNEQFF. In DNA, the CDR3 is TGTGCCAGCAGCGTGGGACTAGCGGTCTACAATGAGCAGTTCTTC.

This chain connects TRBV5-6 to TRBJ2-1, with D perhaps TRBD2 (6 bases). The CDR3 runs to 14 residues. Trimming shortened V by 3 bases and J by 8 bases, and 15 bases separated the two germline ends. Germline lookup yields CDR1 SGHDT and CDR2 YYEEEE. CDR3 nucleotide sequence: TGTGCCAGCAGCTCCCTGGGGGGAATCCATGAGCAGTTCTTC. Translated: CASSSLGGIHEQFF.

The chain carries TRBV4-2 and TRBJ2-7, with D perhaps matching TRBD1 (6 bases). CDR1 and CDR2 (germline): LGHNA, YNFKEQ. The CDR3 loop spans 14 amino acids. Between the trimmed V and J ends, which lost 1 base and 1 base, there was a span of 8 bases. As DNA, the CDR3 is TGTGCCAGCAGCCAAGGCCAGGGGTCCTACGAGCAGTACTTC. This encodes CASSQGQGSYEQYF.

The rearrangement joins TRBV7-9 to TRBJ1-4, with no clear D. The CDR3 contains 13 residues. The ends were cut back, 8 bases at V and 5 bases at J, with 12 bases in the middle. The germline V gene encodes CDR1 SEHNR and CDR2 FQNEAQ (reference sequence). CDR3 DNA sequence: TGTGCCAGCCTAGGGTTAGAGAATGAAAAACTGTTTTTT. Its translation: CASLGLENEKLFF.

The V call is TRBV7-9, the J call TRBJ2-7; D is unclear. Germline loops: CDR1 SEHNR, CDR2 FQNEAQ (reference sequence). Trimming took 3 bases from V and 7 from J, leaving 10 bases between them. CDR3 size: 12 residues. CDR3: CASSLGQYEQYV. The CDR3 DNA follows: TGTGCCAGCAGCTTGGGCCAATATGAGCAGTACGTC.

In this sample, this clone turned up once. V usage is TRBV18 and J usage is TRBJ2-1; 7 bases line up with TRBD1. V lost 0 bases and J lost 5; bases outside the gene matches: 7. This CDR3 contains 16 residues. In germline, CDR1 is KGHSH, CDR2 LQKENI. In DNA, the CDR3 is TGTGCCAGCTCACCACCGGAGACAGGGTACCACAATGAGCAGTTCTTC. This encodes CASSPPETGYHNEQFF.

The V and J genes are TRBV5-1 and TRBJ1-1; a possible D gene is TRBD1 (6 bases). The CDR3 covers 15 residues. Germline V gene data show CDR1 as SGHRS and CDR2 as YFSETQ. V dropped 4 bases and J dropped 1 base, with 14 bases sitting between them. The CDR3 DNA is TGCGCCAGCAGCGGCGCGGGCAGGGGGAACACTGAAGCTTTCTTT. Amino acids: CASSGAGRGNTEAFF.

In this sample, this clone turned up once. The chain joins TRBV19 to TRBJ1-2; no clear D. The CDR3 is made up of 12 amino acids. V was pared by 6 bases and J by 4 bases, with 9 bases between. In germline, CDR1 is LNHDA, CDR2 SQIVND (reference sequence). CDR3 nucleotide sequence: TGTGCCAGTAGCCCCGGACCCTATGGCTACACCTTC. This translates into CASSPGPYGYTF.

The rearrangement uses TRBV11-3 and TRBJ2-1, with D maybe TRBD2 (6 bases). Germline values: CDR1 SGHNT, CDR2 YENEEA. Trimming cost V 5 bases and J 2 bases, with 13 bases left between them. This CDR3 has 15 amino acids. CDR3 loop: CASSRVLAPYNEQFF. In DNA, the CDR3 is TGTGCCAGCAGCCGGGTACTAGCCCCCTACAATGAGCAGTTCTTC. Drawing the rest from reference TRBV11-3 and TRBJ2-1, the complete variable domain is EAGVVQSPRYKIIEKKQPVAFWCNPISGHNTLYWYLQNLGQGPELLIRYENEEAVDDSQLPKDRFSAERLKGVDSTLKIQPAELGDSAVYLCASSRVLAPYNEQFFGPGTRLTVL.

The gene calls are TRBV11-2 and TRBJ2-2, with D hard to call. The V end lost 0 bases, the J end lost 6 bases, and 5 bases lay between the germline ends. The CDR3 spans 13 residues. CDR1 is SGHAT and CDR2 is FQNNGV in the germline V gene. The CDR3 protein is CASSLEGSGELFF. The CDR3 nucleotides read TGTGCCAGCAGCTTAGAGGGGTCCGGGGAGCTGTTTTTT.